A selection of T cell receptor beta chains follows, all from one sample in a study of T cell repertoires in cytomegalovirus infection. Each CDR3 protein is one row after TCRdb ran MiXCR on the reads. The sample has some 450,000 distinct CDR3 sequences, roughly 31% seen once. Material: PBMCs. These TCRs come from a human donor in good health (CMV status not recorded). Some clones in this sample may be carry-over from other donors' samples. Both conserved end residues are part of each CDR3. Each record gives: clone size, V gene, J gene, D gene, CDR3 DNA, CDR3 protein. A D gene is named only where the DNA matches it firmly. For some rows the clone size is stated as once, few or many, or as a class when expanded; others skip it.

>few|TRBV27|TRBJ2-7|NA
TGTGCCAGCATGGGAACCTATAGCTCCTACGAGCAGTACTTC
CASMGTYSSYEQYF
>few|TRBV28|TRBJ1-3|NA
TGTGCCAGCACCCCAGACTCCGAAAACACCATATATTTT
CASTPDSENTIYF
>few|TRBV7-9|TRBJ1-4|NA
TGTGCCAGCAGCCCCCCGGACGGAACTAATGAAAAACTGTTTTTT
CASSPPDGTNEKLFF
>NA|TRBV11-1|TRBJ2-2|TRBD2
TGTGCCAGCGGACTATCGGGGACTAGGAGCTCAGGCACCGGGGAGCTGTTTTTT
CASGLSGTRSSGTGELFF
>NA|TRBV4-1|TRBJ1-2|NA
TGCGCCAGCAGCCCCCTATCCCCTAACTATGGCTACACCTTC
CASSPLSPNYGYTF
>NA|TRBV5-5|TRBJ2-5|NA
TGTGCCAGCAGCCTCGGGACATCAGCCCCAGAGACCCAGTACTTC
CASSLGTSAPETQYF
>few|TRBV12-3/TRBV12-4|TRBJ2-3|NA
TGTGCCAGCAGACTTTCCGGGACCGAGAGCACAGATACGCAGTATTTT
CASRLSGTESTDTQYF
>once|TRBV20-1|TRBJ2-2|NA
TGCAGTGCTAGACCACCCGGGACAGCGAAGAGGGAGGGGGCCGGGGAGCTGTTTTTT
CSARPPGTAKREGAGELFF
>NA|TRBV28|TRBJ2-7|NA
TGTGCCAGCAGTTTGGGCGGGGCAGAACTAAGGGAGCAGTACTTC
CASSLGGAELREQYF
>few|TRBV10-3|TRBJ1-5|TRBD1
TGTGCCATCAGTGAAGAACCGGGACAGCATCAGCCCCAGCATTTT
CAISEEPGQHQPQHF
>NA|TRBV18|TRBJ1-1|NA
TGTGCCAGCTCACCCGTACAGGTGAACACTGAAGCTTTCTTT
CASSPVQVNTEAFF
>NA|TRBV27|TRBJ2-7|NA
TGTGCCAGCAGTTTATCAGGCAGGGTACCCTACGAGCAGTACTTC
CASSLSGRVPYEQYF
>NA|TRBV6-2/TRBV6-3|TRBJ1-2|NA
TGTGCCAGCAGTTACGCGGGCGGATATGGCTACACCTTC
CASSYAGGYGYTF
>many|TRBV7-8|TRBJ1-3|TRBD1
TGTGCCAGCAGCTTAATGACAGGGACTGGAAACACCATATATTTT
CASSLMTGTGNTIYF
>NA|TRBV11-2|TRBJ2-5|TRBD2
TGTGCCAGCAAGACTAGCGGGGAGACCCAGTACTTC
CASKTSGETQYF
>NA|TRBV7-8|TRBJ2-1|TRBD1
TGTGCCAGCAACTCCGGGACAGGGGTGATTGAGCAGTTCTTC
CASNSGTGVIEQFF
>few|TRBV11-3|TRBJ2-2|NA
TGTGCCAGCAGCTTAGGAGGGTCAGTCCCCACCGGGGAGCTGTTTTTT
CASSLGGSVPTGELFF
>NA|TRBV4-1|TRBJ2-7|TRBD1
TGCGCCAGCAGCCCGATCAGGGGGCCGCTGGGGGAGAAGTACTTC
CASSPIRGPLGEKYF
>NA|TRBV2|TRBJ1-2|NA
TGTGCCAGCACAGAGGAGGGCTATGGCTACACCTTC
CASTEEGYGYTF
>few|TRBV12-5|TRBJ2-7|TRBD1
TGTGCTAGTGGTTTGATGAACAGGGGACCCGCTAGGAGCTCCTACGAGCAGTACTTC
CASGLMNRGPARSSYEQYF
>few|TRBV7-3|TRBJ2-5|TRBD1
TGTGCCAGCAGCGTCGGGACAGAAGTGTACCAAGAGACCCAGTACTTC
CASSVGTEVYQETQYF
>NA|TRBV12-3/TRBV12-4|TRBJ1-5|NA
TGTGCCAGCAGTTCGGGGAACACGGTGCAGCCCCAGCATTTT
CASSSGNTVQPQHF
>few|TRBV18|TRBJ1-4|TRBD1
TGTGCCAGCTCACCTGGCAGGGGGAATGAAAAACTGTTTTTT
CASSPGRGNEKLFF
>NA|TRBV15|TRBJ1-1|NA
TGTGCCACCAGCAGAGGCAGGGGACAGAACACTGAAGCTTTCTTT
CATSRGRGQNTEAFF
>few|TRBV28|TRBJ2-7|TRBD2
TGTGCCAGCAGCGCCGGGGGGGCCGAGCAGTACTTC
CASSAGGAEQYF
>NA|TRBV18|TRBJ1-5|TRBD1
TGTGCCAGCTCACCGGGACAGGTCAATCAGCCCCAGCAGTTT
CASSPGQVNQPQQF
>NA|TRBV24-1|TRBJ1-4|TRBD1
TGTGCCACCAGCGCCACCGGACAGGGCCAAAATGAAAAACTGTTTTTT
CATSATGQGQNEKLFF
>NA|TRBV24-1|TRBJ2-7|TRBD1
TGTGCCCCCAGTGATCCAGGGACAGCCGAGCAGTACTTC
CAPSDPGTAEQYF
>many|TRBV14|TRBJ1-2|TRBD1
TGTGCCAGCAGCCAAACCGGGACAGAACCATATGGCTACACCTTC
CASSQTGTEPYGYTF
>many|TRBV7-2|TRBJ2-3|TRBD2
TGTGCCAGCAGCTCTAGAGGACTAGCGGGGGGGCGAGATACGCAGTATTTT
CASSSRGLAGGRDTQYF
>few|TRBV20-1|TRBJ2-1|NA
TGCAGTGCTAGAGACGTCGTGAGCTCCTACAATGAGCAGTTCTTC
CSARDVVSSYNEQFF
>NA|TRBV19|TRBJ1-1|TRBD1
TGTGCCAGTAACCGCTATGGACAGGGGAACACTGAAGCTTTCTTT
CASNRYGQGNTEAFF
>few|TRBV7-6|TRBJ1-2|NA
TGTGCCAGCAGCTTAGAGGCGGGCTATGGCTACACCTTC
CASSLEAGYGYTF
>few|TRBV29-1|TRBJ2-1|NA
TGCAGCGTGGAACCCTCCCGAACCTACAATGAGCAGTTCTTC
CSVEPSRTYNEQFF
>NA|TRBV20-1|TRBJ2-6|NA
TGCAGTGCTAGAGATGGGGGGAAGACAGGCTTATCTGGGGCCAACGTCCTGACTTTC
CSARDGGKTGLSGANVLTF
>few|TRBV5-1|TRBJ1-4|NA
TGCGCCAGCAGTCGGAGGAGTGGAACTAATGAAAAACTGTTTTTT
CASSRRSGTNEKLFF
>few|TRBV27|TRBJ2-6|NA
TGTGCCAGCGGCGCATACTCTGGGGCCAACGTCCTGACTTTC
CASGAYSGANVLTF
>few|TRBV7-8|TRBJ1-5|NA
TGTGCCAGCAGCCTGACGGTCACAGAAATCAATCAGCCCCAGCATTTT
CASSLTVTEINQPQHF
>once|TRBV2|TRBJ1-5|NA
TGTGCCGGCTCAGGGTATAGCAATCAGCCCCAGCATTTT
CAGSGYSNQPQHF
>NA|TRBV3-1|TRBJ2-1|TRBD2
TGTGCCAGCAGGACTAGCGACTCCTACAATGAGCAGTTCTTC
CASRTSDSYNEQFF
>NA|TRBV6-6|TRBJ2-1|NA
TGTGCCAGCAGTTTCATTAATGAGCAGTTCTTC
CASSFINEQFF
>few|TRBV24-1|TRBJ2-1|TRBD1
TGTGCCACCAGTGACCAGACAGGGGGCGCGAAGAATGAGCAGTTCTTC
CATSDQTGGAKNEQFF